Each of the 26 T cell receptor beta chains below was sequenced from the same sample in a study of neoadjuvant nivolumab and ipilimumab in lung cancer. The data were produced by immunoSEQ multiplex PCR, yet TCRdb's version contains in-frame clones alone and is incomplete. The sample records 5,500 to 9,000 clones, roughly 84% being singletons. The sequencing used tumor tissue, collected after neoadjuvant nivolumab, alone or with ipilimumab, at or shortly before surgery. These TCRs come from an adult with non-small cell lung cancer.

The V and J genes are TRBV6-5 and TRBJ1-5; 12 bases are a match to TRBD1. The germline gives CDR1 MNHEY, CDR2 SVGAGI. The CDR3 totals 16 residues. With V trimmed by 4 bases and J by 9 bases, 10 bases remained unmatched. CDR3 amino acids: CASSSSGTGGFWPQHF. As DNA, the CDR3 is TGTGCCAGCAGTTCTTCCGGGACAGGGGGCTTTTGGCCCCAGCATTTT.

This clone showed up just a few times. This chain connects TRBV5-6 to TRBJ2-5; the match to TRBD2 covers 7 bases. CDR3 length: 14 residues. The J segment lost 1 base and the V segment lost 6 bases, leaving 6 bases of the junction unmatched. Per the germline V gene, CDR1 is SGHDT and CDR2 is YYEEEE. The CDR3 DNA sequence: TGTGCCAGCACCTCGACTAGCTTCCAAGAGACCCAGTACTTC. Translated, it gives CASTSTSFQETQYF.

The V and J genes are TRBV27 and TRBJ2-7, with D hard to call. The CDR3 covers 15 residues. Germline V gene lookup returns CDR1 MNHEY and CDR2 SMNVEV (reference sequence). With 0 bases removed from V and 0 bases from J, the gap between germline ends came to 9 bases. The CDR3, as DNA: TGTGCCAGCAGTTTATCTAGGGTAACCTCCTACGAGCAGTACTTC. Translated: CASSLSRVTSYEQYF.

The chain recombines TRBV14 with TRBJ1-2; D is unresolved. Germline V CDR1 and CDR2: SGHDN, FVKESK. CDR3 length: 13 amino acids. V was pared by 6 bases and J by 4 bases, with 12 bases between. CDR3 DNA: TGTGCCAGCAGTTCAGGACGGCTCTATGGCTACACCTTC. As protein: CASSSGRLYGYTF. The variable domain in full, completed from reference TRBV14 and TRBJ1-2, reads EAGVTQFPSHSVIEKGQTVTLRCDPISGHDNLYWYRRVMGKEIKFLLHFVKESKQDESGMPNNRFLAERTGGTYSTLKVQPAELEDSGVYFCASSSGRLYGYTFGSGTRLTVV.

This chain joins TRBV5-1 and TRBJ1-1, with a weak D call TRBD1 (5 bases). The germline V gene has CDR1 SGHRS and CDR2 YFSETQ. The CDR3 loop spans 15 amino acids. Trimming stripped 0 bases from V and 6 bases from J, with 15 bases between. The DNA for the CDR3 is TGCGCCAGCAGCTTGGCACCTCGGAGGGGCGCTGAAGCTTTCTTT. This translates into CASSLAPRRGAEAFF.

In this sample, this clone turned up a few times. V and J are TRBV5-1 and TRBJ1-1; the D is unclear. V lost 4 bases and J 0 bases, leaving 7 bases between the germline ends. Germline lookup yields CDR1 SGHRS and CDR2 YFSETQ. The CDR3 is 13 amino acids. The CDR3: CASSADLNTEAFF. The DNA for the CDR3 is TGCGCCAGCAGCGCCGACCTGAACACTGAAGCTTTCTTT.

CDR3 residues: CSVARSSNTGELFF. The CDR3 DNA reads as TGCAGCGTTGCTAGATCTTCCAACACCGGGGAGCTGTTTTTT. This rearrangement joins TRBV29-1 to TRBJ2-2; D call uncertain. The V end was cut by 4 bases, the J end by 2 bases, with 11 bases between. The CDR3 totals 14 residues. CDR1 and CDR2 (germline): SQVTM, ANQGSEA.

The genes are TRBV6-1 and TRBJ1-1, with 10 bases lining up with TRBD1. The V segment lost 4 bases and the J segment 5 bases; nucleotides outside the gene matches: 10. In germline, CDR1 is MNHNS, CDR2 SASEGT. This CDR3 has 16 residues. The CDR3 loop is CASSANDRGRGTEAFF. The CDR3 DNA is TGTGCCAGCAGTGCAAATGACAGGGGGCGAGGAACTGAAGCTTTCTTT.

This rearrangement joins TRBV10-3 to TRBJ2-5; 8 positions agree with TRBD1. Unmatched junction bases numbered 4, after V lost 8 bases and J lost 5 bases. Germline-derived CDR1 and CDR2 are ENHRY and SYGVKD. The CDR3 totals 12 residues. CDR3 in DNA: TGTGCCATCGGGGACAGGTACGAGACCCAGTACTTC. This sequence encodes CAIGDRYETQYF.

The chain has TRBV11-2 and TRBJ2-5; D may be TRBD2 (6 bases). Germline loops: CDR1 SGHAT, CDR2 FQNNGV. Trimming pared 1 base from V and 5 bases from J, leaving 14 bases between. This CDR3 region has 15 residues. CDR3 DNA sequence: TGTGCCAGCAGCTTAGGGGCGGGACCTCTGGAGACCCAGTACTTC. It specifies CASSLGAGPLETQYF.

The genes are TRBV5-1 and TRBJ2-1; 8 positions match TRBD1. Germline V CDR1 and CDR2: SGHRS, YFSETQ. CDR3 length: 16 amino acids. V was clipped by 0 bases and J by 5 bases; unmatched bases: 7. Here the CDR3 reads CASSLGGTGLNNEQFF. The CDR3 coding sequence is TGCGCCAGCAGCTTGGGGGGGACAGGTCTAAACAATGAGCAGTTCTTC. The full variable domain, completed using reference TRBV5-1 and TRBJ2-1, is KAGVTQTPRYLIKTRGQQVTLSCSPISGHRSVSWYQQTPGQGLQFLFEYFSETQRNKGNFPGRFSGRQFSNSRSEMNVSTLELGDSALYLCASSLGGTGLNNEQFFGPGTRLTVL.

This sequence joins TRBV10-3 and TRBJ2-2; D unresolved. Germline lookup yields CDR1 ENHRY and CDR2 SYGVKD. Trimming left V 6 bases short and J 5 bases short, with 4 bases between. This CDR3 is 11 amino acids long. The CDR3 sequence is CAIRSTGELFF. The CDR3 DNA reads as TGTGCCATCAGGTCGACCGGGGAGCTGTTTTTT.

This clone was seen a single time. The V and J genes are TRBV4-2 and TRBJ1-2; D is uncertain. This CDR3 spans 15 amino acids. CDR1 and CDR2 from the germline V gene are LGHNA and YNFKEQ. V was pared by 0 bases and J by 2 bases, with 10 bases between. CDR3 in amino acids: CASSQDMGGNYGYTF. The DNA of the CDR3 is TGTGCCAGCAGCCAAGATATGGGCGGGAACTATGGCTACACCTTC.

V gene TRBV5-1 combines with J gene TRBJ2-7; maybe TRBD1 (5 bases). CDR1 SGHRS and CDR2 YFSETQ come from the germline V gene. With 5 bases removed from V and 5 bases from J, the gap between germline ends came to 11 bases. The CDR3 extends over 12 amino acids. The CDR3 sequence: CASSPQGNEQYF. The CDR3 coding sequence is TGCGCCAGCAGTCCTCAGGGAAACGAGCAGTACTTC.

The chain employs TRBV5-1 and TRBJ2-5; D is unclear. Germline-derived CDR1 and CDR2 are SGHRS and YFSETQ. With 4 bases removed from V and 5 bases from J, the gap between germline ends came to 18 bases. The CDR3 runs 15 residues. This chain's CDR3 is CASSLLIDQPETQYF. Here the CDR3 DNA reads TGCGCCAGCAGCCTTCTTATCGACCAGCCGGAGACCCAGTACTTC. The full variable domain, its missing parts supplied by reference TRBV5-1 and TRBJ2-5, is KAGVTQTPRYLIKTRGQQVTLSCSPISGHRSVSWYQQTPGQGLQFLFEYFSETQRNKGNFPGRFSGRQFSNSRSEMNVSTLELGDSALYLCASSLLIDQPETQYFGPGTRLLVL.

This rearrangement joins TRBV10-3 to TRBJ2-7; D perhaps matches TRBD2 (6 bases). V was clipped by 5 bases and J by 2 bases, with 22 bases between them. There are 17 residues in the CDR3. The germline gives CDR1 ENHRY, CDR2 SYGVKD. The CDR3: CAISKTSAAGGPYEQYF. DNA for the CDR3: TGTGCCATCAGTAAGACTAGTGCCGCTGGGGGTCCCTACGAGCAGTACTTC.

The rearrangement links TRBV5-4 to TRBJ1-6; possibly TRBD1 for D (6 bases). Between the trimmed V and J ends, which lost 2 bases and 8 bases, there was a span of 17 bases. Germline V gene sequence: CDR1 SGHNT, CDR2 YYREEE (reference sequence). This CDR3 spans 16 amino acids. The CDR3 region is CASSFGGGGGYSPLHF. The CDR3 DNA follows: TGTGCCAGCAGCTTCGGTGGCGGGGGCGGATATTCACCCCTCCACTTT.

The chain employs TRBV5-1 and TRBJ2-1, with 7 bases fitting TRBD1. The germline gives CDR1 SGHRS, CDR2 YFSETQ. The CDR3 sequence is 15 residues long. Germline trimming cut 2 bases from V and 4 bases from J; bases unmatched to any gene: 6. The CDR3, as DNA: TGCGCCAGCAGCTTCTCCGGGACAGAGTACAATGAGCAGTTCTTC. Protein sequence: CASSFSGTEYNEQFF.

This chain joins TRBV2 and TRBJ1-2; D ambiguous. CDR1 and CDR2 (germline): SNHLY, FYNNEI. The CDR3 covers 13 residues. V gave up 5 bases and J gave up 8 bases, with 15 bases separating them. CDR3 in amino acids: CASSPLAAAGYTF. The CDR3 DNA follows: TGTGCCAGCAGTCCCCTCGCCGCGGCCGGCTACACCTTC.

The CDR3 region is CASKTTNTGELFF. The CDR3 bases are TGTGCCAGTAAAACGACCAACACCGGGGAGCTGTTTTTT. The chain recombines TRBV14 with TRBJ2-2; no reliable D call. V gave up 9 bases and J gave up 2 bases, with 10 bases separating them. From germline, CDR1 is SGHDN and CDR2 FVKESK. The CDR3 length is 13 residues.

The genes are TRBV5-6 and TRBJ1-3, with D possibly TRBD1 on 5 matching bases. The CDR3 sequence is 15 residues long. Germline V gene lookup returns CDR1 SGHDT and CDR2 YYEEEE. Trimming left V 1 base short and J 0 bases short, with 8 bases between. CDR3 bases: TGTGCCAGCAGCTTGATGGGGGTCTCTGGAAACACCATATATTTT. Its translation: CASSLMGVSGNTIYF.

The chain links TRBV5-1 to TRBJ1-2; no definite D call. The V and J ends lost 0 bases and 8 bases respectively, with 11 bases between them. Germline CDR1 and CDR2: SGHRS and YFSETQ. The CDR3 extends over 13 amino acids. The CDR3 protein is CASSLAGSEGYTF. For the CDR3, the DNA is TGCGCCAGCAGCTTGGCTGGGTCGGAAGGCTACACCTTC.

The chain uses TRBV5-1 and TRBJ2-5; 8 bases line up with TRBD2. This CDR3 comprises 15 residues. V shed 0 bases and J 2 bases; nucleotides not matched to a gene: 3. The germline V gene encodes CDR1 SGHRS and CDR2 YFSETQ. This CDR3 reads CASSLAGGPQETQYF. CDR3 DNA sequence: TGCGCCAGCAGCTTGGCGGGGGGGCCTCAAGAGACCCAGTACTTC.

The rearrangement links TRBV5-1 to TRBJ1-6; TRBD1 is a possible D gene (6 bases). Germline lookup yields CDR1 SGHRS and CDR2 YFSETQ. This CDR3 contains 18 residues. The V end lost 5 bases, the J end lost 6 bases, and 24 bases lay between the germline ends. CDR3 sequence: CASRLYQQGKFGNSPLHF. The CDR3 DNA reads TGCGCCAGCAGACTCTACCAACAGGGAAAATTTGGTAATTCACCCCTCCACTTT.

Only one count was recorded for this clone. CDR3 protein: CASSQEGTGAGYTF. CDR3 nucleotides: TGCGCCAGCAGCCAAGAAGGGACAGGGGCGGGCTACACCTTC. The chain uses TRBV4-3 and TRBJ1-2; 10 bases fit TRBD1. Trimming at V came to 0 bases and at J to 8 bases, leaving 3 bases not matched to a gene. Germline V gives CDR1 LGHNA, CDR2 YSLEER. The CDR3 has 14 amino acids.

DNA for the CDR3: TGCGCCAGCAGCCAAGAGTGGGGAGGATCCTATGGCTACACCTTC. The encoded protein is CASSQEWGGSYGYTF. The V gene is TRBV4-1, the J gene TRBJ1-2, with D unclear. Looked up from germline, CDR1 is MGHRA and CDR2 is YSYEKL. V was clipped by 0 bases and J by 4 bases, with 12 bases between them. The CDR3 covers 15 residues.